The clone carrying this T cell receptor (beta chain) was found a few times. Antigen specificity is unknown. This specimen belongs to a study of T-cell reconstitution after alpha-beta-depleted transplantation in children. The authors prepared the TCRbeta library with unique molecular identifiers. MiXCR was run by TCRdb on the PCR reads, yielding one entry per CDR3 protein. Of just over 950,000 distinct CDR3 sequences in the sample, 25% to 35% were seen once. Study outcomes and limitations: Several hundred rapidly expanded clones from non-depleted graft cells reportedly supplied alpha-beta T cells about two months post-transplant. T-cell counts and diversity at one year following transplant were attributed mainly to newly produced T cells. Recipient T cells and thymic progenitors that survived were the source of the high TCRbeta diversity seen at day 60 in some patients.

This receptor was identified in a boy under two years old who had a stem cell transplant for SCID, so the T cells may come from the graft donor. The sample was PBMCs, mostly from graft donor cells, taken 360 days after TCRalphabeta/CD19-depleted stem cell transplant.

CDR3 bases: TGCAGTGCTAGAGAGCCTGCGGGGGCCCAAGAGACCCAGTACTTC. It translates to CSAREPAGAQETQYF. The V gene is TRBV20-1, the J gene TRBJ2-5; tentatively, D is TRBD2 (7 bases). Germline V gene data show CDR1 as DFQATT and CDR2 as SNEGSKA (reference sequence). The CDR3 sequence is 15 residues long. V was clipped by 0 bases and J by 1 base, with 12 bases between them.